This T cell receptor (beta chain) was identified during a study of blood T cell repertoires in COVID-19. Overall study: Spain, Italy and the United States supplied samples that represented acute and convalescent COVID-19. Nucleic acid was either cDNA or gDNA, and it came from T cells, B-cell-depleted T cells, or PBMCs.

Germline V gene lookup returns CDR1 GTSNPN and CDR2 SVGIG (reference sequence). CDR3 size: 15 residues. Unmatched junction bases numbered 6, after V lost 1 base and J lost 3 bases. This clone is a singleton in its sample. Original handling: Estimated nucleated cell counts came from reference gene primer amplification. Sequencing used immunoSEQ multiplex PCR; TCRdb keeps in-frame clones, though not all of them. V, J and clone size derive from that table, while D and trimming were established from the DNA sequence. This table holds about 59,000 clones, about 70% found once. Sequenced input: peripheral blood. The chain recombines TRBV30 with TRBJ2-3; 8 nucleotides agree with TRBD1. This TCR came from a woman in her 70s with acute or convalescent COVID-19. This CDR3 is CAWSAYRGWTDTQYF. As DNA, the CDR3 is TGTGCCTGGAGTGCTTACAGGGGGTGGACAGATACGCAGTATTTT.